The sequence of this TCR beta chain was determined in a study of blood T cell repertoires in COVID-19. Sequencing was performed with immunoSEQ multiplex PCR; in TCRdb, only in-frame clones are kept and a portion is missing. The data show roughly 200,000 clones, 70% to 90% seen once. V lost 3 bases, J lost 3 bases, and 9 bases lay in between. The CDR3 totals 12 residues. CDR1 is GTSNPN and CDR2 is SVGIG in the germline V gene (reference sequence). The receptor was derived from a woman aged 30 to 39 who had been exposed to COVID-19. The V and J genes are TRBV30 and TRBJ2-7, with D tentatively TRBD1 (6 bases). Sequencing input: PBMCs or T cells enriched from blood (not recorded which). The CDR3 region has the DNA TGTGCCTGGAGCGGACAGAGCTACGAGCAGTACTTC. Translated, it gives CAWSGQSYEQYF.